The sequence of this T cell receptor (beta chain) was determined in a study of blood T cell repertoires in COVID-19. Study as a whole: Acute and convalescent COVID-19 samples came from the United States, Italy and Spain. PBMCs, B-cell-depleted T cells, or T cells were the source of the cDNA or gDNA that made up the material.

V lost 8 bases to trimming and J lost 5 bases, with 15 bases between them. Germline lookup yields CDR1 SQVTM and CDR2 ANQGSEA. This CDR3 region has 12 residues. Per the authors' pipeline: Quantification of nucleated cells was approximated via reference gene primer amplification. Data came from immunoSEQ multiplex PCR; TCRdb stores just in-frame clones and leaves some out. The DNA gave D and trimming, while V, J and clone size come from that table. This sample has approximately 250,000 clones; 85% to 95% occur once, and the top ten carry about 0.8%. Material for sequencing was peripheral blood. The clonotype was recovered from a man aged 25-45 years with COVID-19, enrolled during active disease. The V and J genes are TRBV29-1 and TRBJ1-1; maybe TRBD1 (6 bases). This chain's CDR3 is CSTNTGPTEAFF. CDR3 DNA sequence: TGCAGCACCAATACAGGGCCGACTGAAGCTTTCTTT.